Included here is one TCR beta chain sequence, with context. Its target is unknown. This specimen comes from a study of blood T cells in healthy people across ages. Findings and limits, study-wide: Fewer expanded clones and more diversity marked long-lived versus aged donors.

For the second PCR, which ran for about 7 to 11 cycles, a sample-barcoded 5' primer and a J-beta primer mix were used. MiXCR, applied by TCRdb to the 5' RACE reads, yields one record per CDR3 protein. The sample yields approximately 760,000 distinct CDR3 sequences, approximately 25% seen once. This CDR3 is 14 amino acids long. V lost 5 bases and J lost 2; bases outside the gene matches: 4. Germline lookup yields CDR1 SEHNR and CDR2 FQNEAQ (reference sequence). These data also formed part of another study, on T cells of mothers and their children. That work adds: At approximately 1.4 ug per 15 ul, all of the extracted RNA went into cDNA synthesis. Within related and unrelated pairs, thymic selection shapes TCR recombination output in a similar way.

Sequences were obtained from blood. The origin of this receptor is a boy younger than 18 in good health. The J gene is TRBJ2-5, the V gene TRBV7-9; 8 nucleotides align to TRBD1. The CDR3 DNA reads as TGTGCCAGCAGCCATGGACAGGGACAAGAGACCCAGTACTTC. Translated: CASSHGQGQETQYF.